This T cell receptor (beta chain) was profiled in a study of cytomegalovirus exposure and HLA in healthy donors. Overall study findings and caveats: The authors judged a highly shared variant cluster likely a sequencing artifact. Overall, roughly 170 TCR beta chains were annotated as cytomegalovirus-associated.

Trimming removed 2 bases at V and 6 bases at J, with 17 bases between. Looked up from germline, CDR1 is SGDLS and CDR2 is YYNGEE. CDR3 length: 15 amino acids. Both 60 Vbeta primers and 13 Jbeta primers went into the PCR. TCRdb's table, derived via immunoSEQ multiplex PCR, lists solely in-frame clones and lacks some. Of about 94,000 clones listed, roughly 80% are singletons. For this clone: What it binds is not known.

V gene TRBV9 combines with J gene TRBJ2-5, with a tentative D call TRBD2 (6 bases). The sample consisted of PBMCs. This TCR came from a human donor in good health. As DNA, the CDR3 is TGTGCCAGCAGCGTCGGGACCGGGGGTTCGAAGACCCAGTACTTC. Protein sequence: CASSVGTGGSKTQYF.